Described below is a single T cell receptor (beta chain) sequence and its context. The study recruited exposed participants who had met a COVID-19 case within 2 weeks before entry. The record originates from a study of blood T cell repertoires in COVID-19. Study in general: Nucleic acid was either cDNA or gDNA, and it came from T cells, B-cell-depleted T cells, or PBMCs.

The germline gives CDR1 GTSNPN, CDR2 SVGIG (reference sequence). CDR3 length: 13 residues. The ends were cut back, 2 bases at V and 8 bases at J, with 10 bases in the middle. The protocol was immunoSEQ multiplex PCR, while the TCRdb copy is restricted to in-frame clones and leaves out a portion. Of some 320,000 clones listed, roughly 85% are singletons. This sequence was found in a woman aged 25 to 39 who had been exposed to COVID-19. The chain has TRBV30 and TRBJ1-6; weak D call: TRBD1 (5 bases). Input material: PBMCs or T cells enriched from blood (not recorded which). The CDR3: CAWSQFRDSPLHF. The CDR3 DNA is TGTGCCTGGAGTCAGTTCAGGGATTCACCCCTCCACTTT.